Shown below are 29 T cell receptor beta chains from a single sample sequenced in a study of memory CD4+ T cells and cytomegalovirus serostatus. The sort gate was single viable CD3+CD4+CD8-CD45RO+ cells for memory CD4+ T cells. Generated by immunoSEQ multiplex PCR, the TCRdb table keeps only in-frame clones and is missing some. The data contain 45,000 to 65,000 clones, 80% of them singletons. Sequenced material: memory CD4+ T cells from blood. The receptors shown here come from an adult in good health and CMV-seropositive.

The DNA for the CDR3 is TGTGCCAGTAGTATTGGATTCGAAAATCAGCCCCAGCATTTT. It translates to CASSIGFENQPQHF. V usage is TRBV19 and J usage is TRBJ1-5, with no clear D. CDR3 length: 14 amino acids. Trimming took 3 bases from V and 4 from J, leaving 10 bases between them. The germline V gene has CDR1 LNHDA and CDR2 SQIVND (reference sequence).

The CDR3 reads CASSLSNRETQYF. The CDR3 DNA reads as TGCGCCAGCAGCCTATCCAACAGGGAGACCCAGTACTTC. The rearrangement links TRBV5-1 to TRBJ2-5, with a tentative D call TRBD1 (5 bases). The CDR3 has 13 amino acids. Germline V gene sequence: CDR1 SGHRS, CDR2 YFSETQ. V lost 4 bases to trimming and J lost 5 bases, with 12 bases between them.

The chain has TRBV4-2 and TRBJ2-1; TRBD1 aligns across 7 bases. The germline V gene encodes CDR1 LGHNA and CDR2 YNFKEQ. J was trimmed by 9 bases and V by 1 base; bases with no gene match: 12. CDR3 size: 16 residues. The CDR3 sequence: CASSQGNRQGGGEQFF. CDR3 sequence (DNA): TGTGCCAGCAGCCAAGGGAACCGACAGGGTGGAGGTGAGCAGTTCTTC.

This chain connects TRBV11-3 to TRBJ2-5, with D possibly TRBD1 on 5 matching bases. V was trimmed by 1 base and J by 5 bases, leaving 8 bases between them. Germline loops: CDR1 SGHNT, CDR2 YENEEA. This CDR3 region has 13 residues. Written as DNA, the CDR3 is TGTGCCAGCAGCTTAGGGGGCCGGGAGACCCAGTACTTC. This translates into CASSLGGRETQYF.

V and J are TRBV27 and TRBJ2-3; D is unclear. Germline V lookup: CDR1 MNHEY, CDR2 SMNVEV (reference sequence). Trimming cost V 3 bases and J 0 bases, with 7 bases left between them. The CDR3 loop spans 14 amino acids. The CDR3 sequence: CASSFRVSTDTQYF. CDR3 coding DNA: TGTGCCAGCAGTTTCCGGGTTAGCACAGATACGCAGTATTTT.

The chain carries TRBV4-2 and TRBJ2-7, with no clear D. The V and J ends lost 0 bases and 0 bases respectively, with 9 bases between them. The CDR3 runs to 15 residues. Germline V gene sequence: CDR1 LGHNA, CDR2 YNFKEQ. CDR3 DNA: TGTGCCAGCAGCCAAGAACGGCTAGGCTCCTACGAGCAGTACTTC. Residues: CASSQERLGSYEQYF.

This chain links TRBV2 with TRBJ2-6, with 8 nucleotides matching TRBD1. The CDR3 is 15 amino acids. V lost 7 bases to trimming and J lost 4 bases; unmatched junction nucleotides: 6. The germline CDR1 and CDR2 sequences are SNHLY and FYNNEI. The CDR3 sequence: CASMQGATGANVLTF. CDR3 bases: TGTGCCAGCATGCAGGGGGCTACCGGGGCCAACGTCCTGACTTTC.

V is TRBV6-5 and J is TRBJ1-2, with a weak D call TRBD1 (5 bases). CDR1 and CDR2 from the germline V gene are MNHEY and SVGAGI. This CDR3 has 13 residues. Trimming shortened V by 6 bases and J by 5 bases, and 13 bases separated the two germline ends. Written as DNA, the CDR3 is TGTGCCAGCAGCCCGGGACCTCTATATGGCTACACCTTC. Residues: CASSPGPLYGYTF.

This chain uses TRBV5-4 with TRBJ1-6, with 12 bases aligning to TRBD1. The germline V gene encodes CDR1 SGHNT and CDR2 YYREEE (reference sequence). The CDR3 runs to 16 residues. V lost 4 bases to trimming and J lost 10 bases; unmatched junction nucleotides: 9. In DNA, the CDR3 is TGTGCCAGCAGCGGGACAGGGGGCGCGGTCGGATCACCCCTCCACTTT. Translating it yields CASSGTGGAVGSPLHF.

This clone was detected only a few times. The chain employs TRBV6-6 and TRBJ1-4; D gene unclear. Germline loops: CDR1 MNHNY, CDR2 SVGAGI (reference sequence). V was trimmed by 5 bases and J by 8 bases, leaving 21 bases between them. The CDR3 has 16 amino acids. The CDR3 DNA follows: TGTGCCAGCAGTCCGCTCCTATCTAGAGGACGGGAAAAACTGTTTTTT. It translates to CASSPLLSRGREKLFF.

The rearrangement links TRBV2 to TRBJ1-5; D is ambiguous. Germline lookup yields CDR1 SNHLY and CDR2 FYNNEI. Deletions cut 4 bases from V and 10 bases from J, with 14 bases between. The CDR3 spans 13 residues. CDR3 amino acids: CASSGGHAGPQHF. CDR3 coding DNA: TGTGCCAGCAGTGGTGGCCACGCGGGACCCCAGCATTTT.

This clone was counted once. This chain joins TRBV7-3 and TRBJ2-2; D is uncertain. The CDR3 covers 13 residues. Germline-derived CDR1 and CDR2 are SGHTA and FQGTGA. The V end was cut by 6 bases, the J end by 6 bases, with 11 bases between. CDR3 in amino acids: CASSSQPAGELFF. The CDR3 coding sequence is TGTGCCAGCAGTTCGCAACCGGCCGGGGAGCTGTTTTTT.

This rearrangement joins TRBV5-1 to TRBJ2-7, with TRBD1 identical over 10 bases. The CDR3 contains 16 residues. Unmatched junction bases numbered 7, after V lost 2 bases and J lost 2 bases. Germline V gene sequence: CDR1 SGHRS, CDR2 YFSETQ. CDR3 DNA sequence: TGCGCCAGCAGCTTAGCAACCGGGACAGGGGCCTACGAGCAGTACTTC. This translates into CASSLATGTGAYEQYF. Based on the CDR3 plus reference TRBV5-1 and TRBJ2-7, the full variable domain is KAGVTQTPRYLIKTRGQQVTLSCSPISGHRSVSWYQQTPGQGLQFLFEYFSETQRNKGNFPGRFSGRQFSNSRSEMNVSTLELGDSALYLCASSLATGTGAYEQYFGPGTRLTVT.

CDR3 nucleotide sequence: TGTGCCAGTAGTCCCTCAGGGAATCAGCCCCAGCATTTT. It translates to CASSPSGNQPQHF. V is TRBV19 and J is TRBJ1-5; a weak D match, TRBD1 (5 bases). This CDR3 contains 13 residues. The V and J ends lost 5 bases and 4 bases respectively, with 9 bases between them. Looked up from germline, CDR1 is LNHDA and CDR2 is SQIVND (reference sequence).

This chain links TRBV4-3 with TRBJ2-5, with D possibly TRBD2 on 5 matching bases. Trimming stripped 0 bases from V and 2 bases from J, with 16 bases between. The CDR3 length is 17 residues. Germline CDR1 LGHNA, CDR2 YSLEER. Here the CDR3 reads CASSQDPPDGVQETQYF. Written as DNA, the CDR3 is TGCGCCAGCAGCCAAGATCCCCCGGACGGGGTACAAGAGACCCAGTACTTC.

In this sample, this clone turned up a few times. The chain links TRBV19 to TRBJ1-1; D gene ambiguous. CDR1 and CDR2 from the germline V gene are LNHDA and SQIVND (reference sequence). There are 12 residues in the CDR3. Trimming left V 4 bases short and J 1 base short, with 4 bases between. The CDR3 DNA follows: TGTGCCAGTAGTAGTCCGAACACTGAAGCTTTCTTT. This codes for CASSSPNTEAFF. Full variable domain (outside the CDR3, taken from reference TRBV19 and TRBJ1-1): DGGITQSPKYLFRKEGQNVTLSCEQNLNHDAMYWYRQDPGQGLRLIYYSQIVNDFQKGDIAEGYSVSREKKESFPLTVTSAQKNPTAFYLCASSSPNTEAFFGQGTRLTVV.

This chain links TRBV30 with TRBJ2-3, with D perhaps matching TRBD2 (7 bases). The ends were cut back, 2 bases at V and 6 bases at J, with 12 bases in the middle. CDR1 is GTSNPN, CDR2 SVGIG, per germline (reference sequence). The CDR3 contains 13 residues. The CDR3 sequence is CAWSRRGADTQYF. In DNA form, the CDR3 reads TGTGCCTGGAGTCGCCGGGGGGCGGATACGCAGTATTTT.

This chain links TRBV28 with TRBJ2-7, with 14 bases aligning to TRBD2. Germline V gives CDR1 MDHEN, CDR2 SYDVKM. This CDR3 spans 18 amino acids. The ends lost 5 bases at V and 5 bases at J; junction bases unmatched: 14. The CDR3 DNA sequence: TGTGCCAGCAGTGGAGGGCGACTAGCGGGAGGGGACTGGAACGAGCAGTACTTC. This encodes CASSGGRLAGGDWNEQYF.

The genes are TRBV7-9 and TRBJ2-5, with 9 bases lining up with TRBD2. CDR1 is SEHNR, CDR2 FQNEAQ, per germline (reference sequence). The junction had 4 bases not matched to a gene; V was cut back by 2 bases and J by 3 bases. The CDR3 consists of 15 residues. DNA for the CDR3: TGTGCCAGCAGCTTAACTCTAGCGGGAAAAGAGACCCAGTACTTC. Its translation is CASSLTLAGKETQYF. Variable domain in full (rest from reference TRBV7-9 and TRBJ2-5): DTGVSQNPRHKITKRGQNVTFRCDPISEHNRLYWYRQTLGQGPEFLTYFQNEAQLEKSRLLSDRFSAERPKGSFSTLEIQRTEQGDSAMYLCASSLTLAGKETQYFGPGTRLLVL.

This clone was observed once. V usage is TRBV5-5 and J usage is TRBJ2-7; 10 nucleotides line up with TRBD2. CDR1 SGHKS and CDR2 YYEKEE come from the germline V gene (reference sequence). This CDR3 is built from 14 residues. The trim removed 0 bases at V and 3 bases at J, leaving 0 bases unmatched. CDR3: CASSLGTSGYEQYF. The CDR3 region has the DNA TGTGCCAGCAGCTTGGGGACTAGCGGCTACGAGCAGTACTTC.

As DNA, the CDR3 is TGCGCCAGCAGCTTGGTCGGCAGGGGTCAGTATTTT. Its translation: CASSLVGRGQYF. This sequence joins TRBV5-1 and TRBJ2-3; perhaps TRBD1 as D (6 bases). Looked up from germline, CDR1 is SGHRS and CDR2 is YFSETQ. CDR3 length equals 12 residues. The V and J ends lost 0 bases and 12 bases respectively, with 11 bases between them.

The chain joins TRBV21-1 to TRBJ2-7; TRBD2 is the table's D call, not checked against the DNA. TRBV21-1 is a recognized pseudogene. This CDR3 contains 15 residues. The CDR3 loop reads CASSKDLGGLGEQYF. In DNA form, the CDR3 reads TGTGCCAGCAGCAAAGATCTCGGGGGGCTCGGCGAGCAGTACTTC.

This clone was counted between two and nine times. V and J are TRBV5-1 and TRBJ2-3, with D unclear. Trimming stripped 0 bases from V and 0 bases from J, with 2 bases between. From germline, CDR1 is SGHRS and CDR2 YFSETQ. The CDR3 is 13 residues long. CDR3 sequence: CASSLGSTDTQYF. The CDR3 bases are TGCGCCAGCAGCTTGGGGAGCACAGATACGCAGTATTTT.

The chain uses TRBV5-6 and TRBJ2-4; tentative D call: TRBD2 (6 bases). V was pared by 0 bases and J by 1 base, with 14 bases between. Germline V gives CDR1 SGHDT, CDR2 YYEEEE. The CDR3 is 17 residues long. This CDR3 reads CASSLAKDGGAKNIQYF. Here the CDR3 DNA reads TGTGCCAGCAGCTTGGCCAAAGATGGGGGGGCCAAAAACATTCAGTACTTC.

The chain is built from TRBV5-1 and TRBJ2-5; D not resolved. V dropped 3 bases and J dropped 4 bases, with 19 bases sitting between them. CDR3 length: 16 amino acids. Germline-derived CDR1 and CDR2 are SGHRS and YFSETQ. CDR3 residues: CASSSTNIFSLETQYF. CDR3 sequence (DNA): TGCGCCAGCAGCTCGACAAACATCTTCTCTTTAGAGACCCAGTACTTC.

The chain uses TRBV19 and TRBJ1-5; unclear D gene. Germline loops: CDR1 LNHDA, CDR2 SQIVND (reference sequence). The CDR3 is 13 amino acids. Between the trimmed V and J ends, which lost 5 bases and 5 bases, there was a span of 10 bases. This chain's CDR3 is CASSVGRDQPQHF. The CDR3 coding sequence is TGTGCCAGTAGTGTTGGAAGGGATCAGCCCCAGCATTTT.

The chain links TRBV30 to TRBJ1-4, with D maybe TRBD1 (5 bases). V was clipped by 0 bases and J by 8 bases, with 19 bases between them. CDR1 and CDR2 from the germline V gene are GTSNPN and SVGIG (reference sequence). The CDR3 consists of 16 residues. This CDR3 reads CAWSVRVGGFREKLFF. The DNA of the CDR3 is TGTGCCTGGAGTGTACGAGTCGGGGGGTTTAGAGAAAAACTGTTTTTT.

This chain joins TRBV28 and TRBJ1-2; D is unclear. Germline loops: CDR1 MDHEN, CDR2 SYDVKM. CDR3 length: 12 amino acids. The germline V and J ends were trimmed by 6 bases and 3 bases, with 8 bases remaining between them. The DNA for the CDR3 is TGTGCCAGCAGCTCGAGGCACTATGGCTACACCTTC. Translated, it gives CASSSRHYGYTF.

The CDR3 nucleotides read TGTGCCAGCAGCCCAATGACAGGGCCTAATGAAAAACTGTTTTTT. It specifies CASSPMTGPNEKLFF. The chain combines TRBV7-6 with TRBJ1-4, with 7 positions matching TRBD1. V lost 5 bases, J lost 3 bases, and 6 bases stayed unmatched. CDR3 length: 15 residues. Germline CDR1 SGHVS, CDR2 FNYEAQ.